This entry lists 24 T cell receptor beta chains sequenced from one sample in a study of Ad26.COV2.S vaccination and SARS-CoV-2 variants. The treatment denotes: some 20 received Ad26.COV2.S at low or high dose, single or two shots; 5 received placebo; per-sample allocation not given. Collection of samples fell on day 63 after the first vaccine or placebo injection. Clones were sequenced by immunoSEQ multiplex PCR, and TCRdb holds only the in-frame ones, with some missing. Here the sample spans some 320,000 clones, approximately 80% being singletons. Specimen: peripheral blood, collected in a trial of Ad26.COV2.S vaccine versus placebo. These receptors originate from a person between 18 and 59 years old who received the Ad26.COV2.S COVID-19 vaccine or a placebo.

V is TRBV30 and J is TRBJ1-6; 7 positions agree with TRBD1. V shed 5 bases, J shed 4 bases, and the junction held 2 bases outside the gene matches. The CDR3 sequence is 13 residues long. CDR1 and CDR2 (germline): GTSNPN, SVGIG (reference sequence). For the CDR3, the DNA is TGTGCCTGGGCGGGACAGTATAATTCACCCCTCCACTTT. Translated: CAWAGQYNSPLHF.

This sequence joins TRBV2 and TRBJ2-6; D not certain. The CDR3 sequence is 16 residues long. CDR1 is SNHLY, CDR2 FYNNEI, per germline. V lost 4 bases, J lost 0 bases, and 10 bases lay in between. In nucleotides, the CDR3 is TGTGCCAGCAGTGCAATTTCAGGCTCTGGGGCCAACGTCCTGACTTTC. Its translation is CASSAISGSGANVLTF.

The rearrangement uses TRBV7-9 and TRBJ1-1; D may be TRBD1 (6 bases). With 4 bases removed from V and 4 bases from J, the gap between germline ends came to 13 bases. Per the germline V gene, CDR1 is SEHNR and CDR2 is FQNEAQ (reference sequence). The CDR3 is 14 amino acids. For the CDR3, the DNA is TGTGCCAGCAGCTCTACAGGGTCTCGCACTGAAGCTTTCTTT. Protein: CASSSTGSRTEAFF.

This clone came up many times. The CDR3 region has the DNA TGTGCCAGTAGTACCTTAGCTGGGGGGCCGATCTACAATGAGCAGTTCTTC. Its translation is CASSTLAGGPIYNEQFF. V is TRBV19 and J is TRBJ2-1; tentatively, D is TRBD1 or TRBD2 (6 bases each). Germline V gene lookup returns CDR1 LNHDA and CDR2 SQIVND (reference sequence). V was clipped by 4 bases and J by 3 bases, with 19 bases between them. The CDR3 extends over 17 amino acids.

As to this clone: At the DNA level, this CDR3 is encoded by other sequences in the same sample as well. The CDR3 DNA is TGTGCCAGTAGTACCCAGGGGGGAACAGATACGCAGTATTTT. Translating gives CASSTQGGTDTQYF. The V and J genes are TRBV19 and TRBJ2-3, with D maybe TRBD1 (7 bases). This CDR3 region has 14 residues. CDR1 and CDR2 from the germline V gene are LNHDA and SQIVND (reference sequence). V was clipped by 4 bases and J by 3 bases, with 11 bases between them.

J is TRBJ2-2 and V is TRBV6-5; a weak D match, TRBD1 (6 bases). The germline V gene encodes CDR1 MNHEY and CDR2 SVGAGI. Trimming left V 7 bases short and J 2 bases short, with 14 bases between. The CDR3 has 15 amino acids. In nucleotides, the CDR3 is TGTGCCAGCATACGAGGGGGACCAAACACCGGGGAGCTGTTTTTT. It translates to CASIRGGPNTGELFF.

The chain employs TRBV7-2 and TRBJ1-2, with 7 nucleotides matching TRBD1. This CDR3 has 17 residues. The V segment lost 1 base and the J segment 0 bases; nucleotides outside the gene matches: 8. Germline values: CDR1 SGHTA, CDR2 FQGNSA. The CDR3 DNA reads TGTGCCAGCAGCTTAGTCGGGACAGAGAAGTCTAACTATGGCTACACCTTC. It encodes CASSLVGTEKSNYGYTF.

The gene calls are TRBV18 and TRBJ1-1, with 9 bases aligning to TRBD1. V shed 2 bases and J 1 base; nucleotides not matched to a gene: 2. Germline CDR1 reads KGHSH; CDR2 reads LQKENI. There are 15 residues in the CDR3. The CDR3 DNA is TGTGCCAGCTCACCAACAGGGGGCAGGAACACTGAAGCTTTCTTT. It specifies CASSPTGGRNTEAFF.

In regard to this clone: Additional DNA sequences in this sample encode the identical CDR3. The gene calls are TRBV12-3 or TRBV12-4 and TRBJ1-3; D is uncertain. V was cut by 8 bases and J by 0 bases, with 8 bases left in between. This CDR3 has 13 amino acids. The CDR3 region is CASRQSSGNTIYF. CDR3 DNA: TGTGCCAGCCGGCAGAGCTCTGGAAACACCATATATTTT.

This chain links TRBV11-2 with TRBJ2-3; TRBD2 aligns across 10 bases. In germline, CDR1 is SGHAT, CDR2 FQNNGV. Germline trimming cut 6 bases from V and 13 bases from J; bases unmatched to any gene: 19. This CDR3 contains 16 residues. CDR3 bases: TGTGCCAGCAGTTATCTCCCCGTAGCGGGGGGAGGTTTAAAGTATTTT. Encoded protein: CASSYLPVAGGGLKYF. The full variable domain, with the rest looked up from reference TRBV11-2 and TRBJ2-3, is EAGVAQSPRYKIIEKRQSVAFWCNPISGHATLYWYQQILGQGPKLLIQFQNNGVVDDSQLPKDRFSAERLKGVDSTLKIQPAKLEDSAVYLCASSYLPVAGGGLKYFGPGTRLTVL.

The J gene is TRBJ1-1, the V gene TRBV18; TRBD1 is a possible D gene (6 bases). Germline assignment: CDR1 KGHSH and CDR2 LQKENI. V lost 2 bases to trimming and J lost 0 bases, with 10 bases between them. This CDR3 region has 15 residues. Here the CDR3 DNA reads TGTGCCAGCTCACCAGGGGGCCCTATGAACACTGAAGCTTTCTTT. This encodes CASSPGGPMNTEAFF.

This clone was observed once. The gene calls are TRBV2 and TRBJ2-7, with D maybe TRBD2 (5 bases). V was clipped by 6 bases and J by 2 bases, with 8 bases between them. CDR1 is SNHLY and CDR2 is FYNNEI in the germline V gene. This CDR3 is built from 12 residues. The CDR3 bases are TGTGCCAGCAGCCGCGGGCCCTACGAGCAGTACTTC. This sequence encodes CASSRGPYEQYF.

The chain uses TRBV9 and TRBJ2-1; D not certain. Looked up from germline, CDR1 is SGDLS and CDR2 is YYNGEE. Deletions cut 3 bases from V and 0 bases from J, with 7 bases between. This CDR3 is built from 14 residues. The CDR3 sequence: CASSESSSYNEQFF. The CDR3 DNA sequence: TGTGCCAGCAGCGAGAGCAGCTCCTACAATGAGCAGTTCTTC.

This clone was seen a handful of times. The CDR3 spells CASSESGEKLFF. The DNA for the CDR3 is TGTGCCAGCAGCGAATCCGGTGAAAAACTGTTTTTT. The chain joins TRBV14 to TRBJ1-4; D is uncertain. The germline V and J ends were trimmed by 5 bases and 7 bases, with 8 bases remaining between them. The CDR3 is made up of 12 amino acids. CDR1 and CDR2 (germline): SGHDN, FVKESK.

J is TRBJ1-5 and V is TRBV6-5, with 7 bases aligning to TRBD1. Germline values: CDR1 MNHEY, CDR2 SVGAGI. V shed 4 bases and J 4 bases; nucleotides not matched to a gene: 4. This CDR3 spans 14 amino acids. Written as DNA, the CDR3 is TGTGCCAGCAGTTCCGCAGGGGGAAATCAGCCCCAGCATTTT. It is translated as CASSSAGGNQPQHF.

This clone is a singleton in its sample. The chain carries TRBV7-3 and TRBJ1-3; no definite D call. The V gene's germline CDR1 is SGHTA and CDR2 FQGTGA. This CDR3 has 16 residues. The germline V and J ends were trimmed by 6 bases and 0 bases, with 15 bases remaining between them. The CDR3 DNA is TGTGCCAGCAGTCGCGGTCCCTCTTCCTCTGGAAACACCATATATTTT. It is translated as CASSRGPSSSGNTIYF.

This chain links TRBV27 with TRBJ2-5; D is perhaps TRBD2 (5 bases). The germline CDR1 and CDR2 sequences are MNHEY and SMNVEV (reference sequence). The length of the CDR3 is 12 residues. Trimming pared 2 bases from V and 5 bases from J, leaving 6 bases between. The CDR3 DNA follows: TGTGCCAGCAGTTTAACGGGGGAGACCCAGTACTTC. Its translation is CASSLTGETQYF.

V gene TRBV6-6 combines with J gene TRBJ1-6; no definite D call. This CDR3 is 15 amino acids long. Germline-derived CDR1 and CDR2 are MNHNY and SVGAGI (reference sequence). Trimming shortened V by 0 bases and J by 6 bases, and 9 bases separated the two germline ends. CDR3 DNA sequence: TGTGCCAGCAGTTACTCTGGCCAGAGTAATTCACCCCTCCACTTT. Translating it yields CASSYSGQSNSPLHF.

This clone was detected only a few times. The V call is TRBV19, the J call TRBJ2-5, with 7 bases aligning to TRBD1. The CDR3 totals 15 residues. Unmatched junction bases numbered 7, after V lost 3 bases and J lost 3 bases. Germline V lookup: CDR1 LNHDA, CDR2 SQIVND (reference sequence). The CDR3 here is CASSISGTAEETQYF. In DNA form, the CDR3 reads TGTGCCAGTAGTATTTCGGGGACAGCGGAAGAGACCCAGTACTTC.

This CDR3 is CASSSDGNSGNTIYF. CDR3 coding DNA: TGTGCCAGCAGCTCCGACGGCAACTCTGGAAACACCATATATTTT. The chain links TRBV7-2 to TRBJ1-3, with D uncertain. V dropped 4 bases and J dropped 0 bases, with 10 bases sitting between them. Germline V lookup: CDR1 SGHTA, CDR2 FQGNSA. The CDR3 has 15 residues.

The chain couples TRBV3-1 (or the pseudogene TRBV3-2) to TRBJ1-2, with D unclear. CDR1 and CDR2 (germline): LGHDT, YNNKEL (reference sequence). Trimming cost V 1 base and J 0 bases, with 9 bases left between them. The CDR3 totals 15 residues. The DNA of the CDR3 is TGTGCCAGCAGCCAAGGTCAGGCTGCTAACTATGGCTACACCTTC. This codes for CASSQGQAANYGYTF.

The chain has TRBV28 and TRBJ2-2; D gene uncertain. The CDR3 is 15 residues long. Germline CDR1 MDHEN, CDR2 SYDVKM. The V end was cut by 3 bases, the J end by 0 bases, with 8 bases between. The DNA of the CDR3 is TGTGCCAGCAGTTTTGGCAGCCCGAACACCGGGGAGCTGTTTTTT. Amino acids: CASSFGSPNTGELFF.

The CDR3 sequence: CASSEEGTYGYTF. The CDR3 DNA reads as TGTGCCAGCAGTGAGGAGGGCACCTATGGCTACACCTTC. The rearrangement joins TRBV2 to TRBJ1-2; D not certain. V was pared by 3 bases and J by 4 bases, with 9 bases between. The CDR3 runs to 13 residues. CDR1 is SNHLY, CDR2 FYNNEI, per germline.

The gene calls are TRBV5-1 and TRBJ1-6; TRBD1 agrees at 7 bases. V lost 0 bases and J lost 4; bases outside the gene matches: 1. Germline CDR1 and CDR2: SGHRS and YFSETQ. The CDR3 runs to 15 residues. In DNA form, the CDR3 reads TGCGCCAGCAGCTTGGCAGGGGGGTATAATTCACCCCTCCACTTT. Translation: CASSLAGGYNSPLHF.